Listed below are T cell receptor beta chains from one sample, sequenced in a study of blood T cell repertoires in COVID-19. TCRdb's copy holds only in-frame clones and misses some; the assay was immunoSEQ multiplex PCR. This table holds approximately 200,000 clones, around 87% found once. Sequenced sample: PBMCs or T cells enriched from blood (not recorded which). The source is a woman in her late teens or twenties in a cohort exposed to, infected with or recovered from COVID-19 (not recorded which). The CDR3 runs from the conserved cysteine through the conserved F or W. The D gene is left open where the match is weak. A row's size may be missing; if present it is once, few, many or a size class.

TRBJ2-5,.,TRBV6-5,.,TGTGCCAGCAGCCTAACAGGCCGGGAGACCCAGTACTTC,CASSLTGRETQYF
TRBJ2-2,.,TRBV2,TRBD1,TGTGCCAGCAGCGGGACAGCCCTGAACACCGGGGAGCTGTTTTTT,CASSGTALNTGELFF
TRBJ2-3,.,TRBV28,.,TGTGCCAGCAGTTCCCACGGCGGAGGACAGGGAGGGACAGATACGCAGTATTTT,CASSSHGGGQGGTDTQYF
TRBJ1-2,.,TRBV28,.,TGTGCCAGCAGACCGCGAGACAGGAACTTTAACTATGGCTACACCTTC,CASRPRDRNFNYGYTF
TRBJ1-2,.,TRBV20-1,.,TGCAGTGCTAGTAACAGGCCGCGACCGGGCTACACCTTC,CSASNRPRPGYTF
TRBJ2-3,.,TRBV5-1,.,TGCGCCAGCAGCTTGAGGTTCTGGCCGGGTAGCACAGATACGCAGTATTTT,CASSLRFWPGSTDTQYF
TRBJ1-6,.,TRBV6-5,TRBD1,TGTGCCAGCAGCATCGGGACAGGGGAATCACCCCTCCACTTT,CASSIGTGESPLHF
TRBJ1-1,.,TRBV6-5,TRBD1,TGTGCCAGCGTAAGAACAGGGGGCACTGAAGCTTTCTTT,CASVRTGGTEAFF
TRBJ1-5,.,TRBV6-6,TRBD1,TGTGCCAGCAGTTACTCGACAGGGGGCAATCAGCCCCAGCATTTT,CASSYSTGGNQPQHF
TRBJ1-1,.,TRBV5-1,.,TGCGCCAGCAGCCCTAGAGTCGACACTGAAGCTTTCTTT,CASSPRVDTEAFF
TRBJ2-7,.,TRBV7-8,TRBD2,TGTGCCAGCAGCTTGTTGGTGCGGGAGGACCCCTACGAGCAGTACTTC,CASSLLVREDPYEQYF
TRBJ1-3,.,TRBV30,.,TGTGCCTGGAGTCCCGGGAGCTCTGGAAACACCATATATTTT,CAWSPGSSGNTIYF
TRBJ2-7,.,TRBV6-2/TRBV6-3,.,TGTGCCAGCAGTCTACCTCTCTACGAGCAGTACTTC,CASSLPLYEQYF
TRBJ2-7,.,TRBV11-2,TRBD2,TGTGCCAGCAGCTTAGGGCTAAGCGGGAGTCCCTACGAGCAGTACTTC,CASSLGLSGSPYEQYF
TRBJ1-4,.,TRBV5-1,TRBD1,TGCGCCAGCAGCTTCTATCGGACAGGGGGCGCATTTGAAAAACTGTTTTTT,CASSFYRTGGAFEKLFF
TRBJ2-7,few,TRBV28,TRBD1,TGTGCCAGCAGGGTCCCGGGACAGGGGGCCTACGAGCAGTACTTC,CASRVPGQGAYEQYF
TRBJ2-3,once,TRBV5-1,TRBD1,TGCGCCAGCAGCTGGGACAGGAGGACAGATACGCAGTATTTT,CASSWDRRTDTQYF
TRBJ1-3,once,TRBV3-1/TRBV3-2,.,TGTGCCAGCAGCCTGACGAGGGACACCATATATTTT,CASSLTRDTIYF
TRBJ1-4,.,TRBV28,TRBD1,TGTGCCGGACCCGCGACAGGGACAGTCCCTGAAAAACTGTTTTTT,CAGPATGTVPEKLFF
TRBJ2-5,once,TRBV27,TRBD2,TGTGCCAGCAGTTTCTCCGGGACTAGGGAGACCCAGTACTTC,CASSFSGTRETQYF
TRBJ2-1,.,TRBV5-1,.,TGCGCCAGCAGCTCGGTCAGGGGCTATGAGCAGTTCTTC,CASSSVRGYEQFF
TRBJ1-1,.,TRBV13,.,TGTGCCAGCAGCCCGGAGTACACTGAAGCTTTCTTT,CASSPEYTEAFF
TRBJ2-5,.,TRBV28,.,TGTGCCAGCAGTTTACCCGGTACTCGACAGCACGAAGAGACCCAGTACTTC,CASSLPGTRQHEETQYF
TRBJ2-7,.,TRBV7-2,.,TGTGCCAGCAGCTTAGATCCAGGCCTCTACGAGCAGTACTTC,CASSLDPGLYEQYF